This TCR beta chain was obtained from a study of beta chain features in type 1 diabetes. Study-wide results and caveats: Amplification by PCR could prefer shorter templates, with the same effect in patients and controls.

This clone was counted a few times. Its specificity is not known. Expressed TCRB transcripts were sequenced because the entire RNA isolate underwent reverse transcription. Clones were sequenced by immunoSEQ multiplex PCR, and TCRdb holds only the in-frame ones, with some missing. The sample lists around 310,000 clones; approximately 9.9% were seen once. Sequenced sample: naive CD4+ T cells from blood. This TCR derives from a woman in her thirties in good health.

The CDR3 sequence: CASSPPGWPETQYF. The CDR3 DNA reads as TGCGCCAGTTCCCCCCCAGGGTGGCCAGAGACCCAGTACTTC. The chain recombines TRBV5-1 with TRBJ2-5; possibly TRBD1 for D (5 bases). The CDR3 totals 14 residues. Germline lookup yields CDR1 SGHRS and CDR2 YFSETQ. V shed 8 bases and J shed 4 bases, with 18 bases lying between them.